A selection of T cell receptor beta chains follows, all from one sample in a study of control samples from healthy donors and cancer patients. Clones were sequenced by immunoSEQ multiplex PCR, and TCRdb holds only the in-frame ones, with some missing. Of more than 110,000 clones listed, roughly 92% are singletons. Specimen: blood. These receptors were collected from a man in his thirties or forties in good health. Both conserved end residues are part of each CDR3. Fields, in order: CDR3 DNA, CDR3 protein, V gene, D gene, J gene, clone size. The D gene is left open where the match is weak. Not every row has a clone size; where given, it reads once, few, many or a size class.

CDR3nt: TGTGCCAGCAGTGTAGTCGGGCTAGGGTACTTGCCAGATACGCAGTATTTT; CDR3aa: CASSVVGLGYLPDTQYF; v_gene: TRBV28; d_gene: NA; j_gene: TRBJ2-3; abundance: NA
CDR3nt: TGTGCCAGCAGCTTGGTTGGACTTGGGACGGCAGATACGCAGTATTTT; CDR3aa: CASSLVGLGTADTQYF; v_gene: TRBV28; d_gene: NA; j_gene: TRBJ2-3; abundance: NA
CDR3nt: TGTGCCAGCTACGGGACAGGCTCCTACAATGAGCAGTTCTTC; CDR3aa: CASYGTGSYNEQFF; v_gene: TRBV5-6; d_gene: TRBD1; j_gene: TRBJ2-1; abundance: NA
CDR3nt: TGTGCCAGCAGTTATACCGAATCCAGGGTAGCGGGATACAATGAGCAGTTCTTC; CDR3aa: CASSYTESRVAGYNEQFF; v_gene: TRBV6-2/TRBV6-3; d_gene: TRBD2; j_gene: TRBJ2-1; abundance: NA
CDR3nt: TGTGCCAGCAGCTCAGAGGACAGATTCAGCACAGATACGCAGTATTTT; CDR3aa: CASSSEDRFSTDTQYF; v_gene: TRBV5-6; d_gene: NA; j_gene: TRBJ2-3; abundance: once
CDR3nt: TGTGCCAGCAGCGTAGCAGAACAGCGGTACACAGATACGCAGTATTTT; CDR3aa: CASSVAEQRYTDTQYF; v_gene: TRBV9; d_gene: NA; j_gene: TRBJ2-3; abundance: NA
CDR3nt: TGTGCCAGCAGCACTATCGACAGAGTACAGACTCGGAACACTGAAGCTTTCTTT; CDR3aa: CASSTIDRVQTRNTEAFF; v_gene: TRBV7-2; d_gene: NA; j_gene: TRBJ1-1; abundance: NA
CDR3nt: TGTGCCAGCGAATTCGAGAGGAACACTGAAGCTTTCTTT; CDR3aa: CASEFERNTEAFF; v_gene: TRBV2; d_gene: NA; j_gene: TRBJ1-1; abundance: NA
CDR3nt: TGTGCCAGCAGGAGACAGCAGATCCAAGAGACCCAGTACTTC; CDR3aa: CASRRQQIQETQYF; v_gene: TRBV2; d_gene: NA; j_gene: TRBJ2-5; abundance: NA
CDR3nt: TGTGCCAGCAGCCTTCTAGTTCCTACCTCTGGGGCCAACGTCCTGACTTTC; CDR3aa: CASSLLVPTSGANVLTF; v_gene: TRBV7-3; d_gene: NA; j_gene: TRBJ2-6; abundance: NA
CDR3nt: TGTGCCAGCAGCTTAGTAGGACACGGTGAAGCTTTCTTT; CDR3aa: CASSLVGHGEAFF; v_gene: TRBV7-9; d_gene: NA; j_gene: TRBJ1-1; abundance: NA
CDR3nt: TGTGCCACCAGCAGAGTTAGTAGGGCGAGTAATGAAAAACTGTTTTTT; CDR3aa: CATSRVSRASNEKLFF; v_gene: TRBV15; d_gene: NA; j_gene: TRBJ1-4; abundance: NA
CDR3nt: TGTGCCAGCAGTGACGGGGGACAGGGAAACAATGAGCAGTTCTTC; CDR3aa: CASSDGGQGNNEQFF; v_gene: TRBV6-4; d_gene: TRBD1; j_gene: TRBJ2-1; abundance: NA
CDR3nt: TGTGCCAGCAGCCAACACATGAACACTGAAGCTTTCTTT; CDR3aa: CASSQHMNTEAFF; v_gene: TRBV3-1/TRBV3-2; d_gene: NA; j_gene: TRBJ1-1; abundance: once
CDR3nt: TGTGCCAGCAGTCAAGGGAAGGGGGCATCAGGAAACACCATATATTTT; CDR3aa: CASSQGKGASGNTIYF; v_gene: TRBV6-1; d_gene: TRBD1; j_gene: TRBJ1-3; abundance: few
CDR3nt: TGTGCCAGCAGGGCTACTAGCGGGCAACTCAATGAGCAGTTCTTC; CDR3aa: CASRATSGQLNEQFF; v_gene: TRBV7-6; d_gene: TRBD2; j_gene: TRBJ2-1; abundance: NA
CDR3nt: TGTGCCAGCAGCTTAGGTAGGGGTACCGACGAGCAGTACTTC; CDR3aa: CASSLGRGTDEQYF; v_gene: TRBV11-2; d_gene: NA; j_gene: TRBJ2-7; abundance: NA
CDR3nt: TGTGCCAGCAGCCCAAGTAGGGTCTTCTCCTACGAGCAGTACTTC; CDR3aa: CASSPSRVFSYEQYF; v_gene: TRBV7-9; d_gene: NA; j_gene: TRBJ2-7; abundance: NA
CDR3nt: TGTGCCTCCTCCGGTCGGGAGGAGGTAGAGACCCAGTACTTC; CDR3aa: CASSGREEVETQYF; v_gene: TRBV28; d_gene: TRBD2; j_gene: TRBJ2-5; abundance: NA
CDR3nt: TGTGCCAGCAGCTTAGGCCGAAACGAGCAGTACTTC; CDR3aa: CASSLGRNEQYF; v_gene: TRBV13; d_gene: NA; j_gene: TRBJ2-7; abundance: NA
CDR3nt: TGTGCCAGCAGCCCGGGACAGTTTTATGGCTACACCTTC; CDR3aa: CASSPGQFYGYTF; v_gene: TRBV7-8; d_gene: TRBD1; j_gene: TRBJ1-2; abundance: NA
CDR3nt: TGCAGTGCTAGTGGCAATACGCAGTATTTT; CDR3aa: CSASGNTQYF; v_gene: TRBV20-1; d_gene: NA; j_gene: TRBJ2-3; abundance: NA
CDR3nt: TGTGCCAGCAGAGATCAAACTAGCGGGGGCACCGGGGAGCTGTTTTTT; CDR3aa: CASRDQTSGGTGELFF; v_gene: TRBV2; d_gene: TRBD2; j_gene: TRBJ2-2; abundance: NA
CDR3nt: TGTGCCAGCAGCTTGGCAGGGCTAGCGGGATTTACCGGGGAGCTGTTTTTT; CDR3aa: CASSLAGLAGFTGELFF; v_gene: TRBV5-6; d_gene: TRBD2; j_gene: TRBJ2-2; abundance: once
CDR3nt: TGTGCCAGCAGCTTCGGACTAGCGGGAGGGCCGTACCGAGAGACCCAGTACTTC; CDR3aa: CASSFGLAGGPYRETQYF; v_gene: TRBV11-2; d_gene: TRBD2; j_gene: TRBJ2-5; abundance: NA
CDR3nt: TGTGCCAGCAGTGAAGGATTTGAGCAGTTCTTC; CDR3aa: CASSEGFEQFF; v_gene: TRBV6-1; d_gene: NA; j_gene: TRBJ2-1; abundance: NA
CDR3nt: TGTGCCAGCAGTTTAATCGGCAGGGACCAAGAGACCCAGTACTTC; CDR3aa: CASSLIGRDQETQYF; v_gene: TRBV27; d_gene: NA; j_gene: TRBJ2-5; abundance: NA
CDR3nt: TGTGCCAGTAGTATAGGACGGACAGATGGCTACACCTTC; CDR3aa: CASSIGRTDGYTF; v_gene: TRBV19; d_gene: NA; j_gene: TRBJ1-2; abundance: once